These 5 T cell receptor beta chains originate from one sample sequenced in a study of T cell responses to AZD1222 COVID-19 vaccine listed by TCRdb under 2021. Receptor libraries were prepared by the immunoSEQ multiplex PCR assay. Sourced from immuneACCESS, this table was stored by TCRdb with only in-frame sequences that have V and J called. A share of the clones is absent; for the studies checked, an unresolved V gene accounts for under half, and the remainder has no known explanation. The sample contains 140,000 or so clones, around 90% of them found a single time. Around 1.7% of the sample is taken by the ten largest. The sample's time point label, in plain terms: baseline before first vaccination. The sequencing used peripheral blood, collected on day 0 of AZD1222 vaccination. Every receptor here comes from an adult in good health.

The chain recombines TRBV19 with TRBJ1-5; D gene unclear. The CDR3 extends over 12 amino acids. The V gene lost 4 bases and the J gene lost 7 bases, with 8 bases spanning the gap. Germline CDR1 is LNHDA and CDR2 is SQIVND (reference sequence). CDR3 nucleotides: TGTGCCAGTAGTAGCTCACGACAGCCCCAGCATTTT. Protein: CASSSSRQPQHF.

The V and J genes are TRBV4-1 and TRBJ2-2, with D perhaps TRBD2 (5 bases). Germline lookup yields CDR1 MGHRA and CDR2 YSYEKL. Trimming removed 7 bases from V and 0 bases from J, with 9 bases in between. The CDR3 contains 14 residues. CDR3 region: CASKLGANTGELFF. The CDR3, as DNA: TGCGCCAGCAAACTGGGAGCGAACACCGGGGAGCTGTTTTTT.

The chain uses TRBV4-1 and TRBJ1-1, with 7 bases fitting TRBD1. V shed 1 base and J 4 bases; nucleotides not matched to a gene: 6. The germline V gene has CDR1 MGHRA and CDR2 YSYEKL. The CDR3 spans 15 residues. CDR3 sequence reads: CASSQGGGGGTEAFF. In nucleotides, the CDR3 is TGCGCCAGCAGCCAAGGAGGGGGCGGCGGCACTGAAGCTTTCTTT.

In DNA form, the CDR3 reads TGTGCCAGCAGCTTAGTCAGCAGCTCCTACGAGCAGTACTTC. Protein: CASSLVSSSYEQYF. The chain couples TRBV7-9 to TRBJ2-7, with D uncertain. V gave up 1 base and J gave up 0 bases, with 7 bases separating them. The CDR3 extends over 14 amino acids. Germline assignment: CDR1 SEHNR and CDR2 FQNEAQ (reference sequence). The complete variable domain, with remaining parts taken from reference TRBV7-9 and TRBJ2-7, reads DTGVSQNPRHKITKRGQNVTFRCDPISEHNRLYWYRQTLGQGPEFLTYFQNEAQLEKSRLLSDRFSAERPKGSFSTLEIQRTEQGDSAMYLCASSLVSSSYEQYFGPGTRLTVT.

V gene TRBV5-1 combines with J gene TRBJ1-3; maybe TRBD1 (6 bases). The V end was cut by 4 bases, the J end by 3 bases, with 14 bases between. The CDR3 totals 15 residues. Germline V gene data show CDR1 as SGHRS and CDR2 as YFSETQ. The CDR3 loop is CASSTQQGSGNTIYF. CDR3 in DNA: TGCGCCAGCAGCACCCAACAGGGAAGTGGAAACACCATATATTTT.